This T cell receptor beta chain was obtained from a study of T cells in localized non-small cell lung cancer. Broader study findings: Within adjacent lung there appeared a median around 55 of the top 100 tumor clones. Tumor trailed uninvolved adjacent lung in T cell clonality, which peaked there.

Method: immunoSEQ multiplex PCR; TCRdb's copy keeps in-frame clones and lacks some. Among 40,000 to 55,000 clones listed, around 82% were seen once. A word on this clone: The target antigen is unknown.

The source is a woman between 40 and 69 years old with stage II lung adenocarcinoma. The sample consisted of PBMCs, taken before any cancer treatment.

The CDR3 is CASSLRGGSNTGELFF. The DNA for the CDR3 is TGTGCCAGCAGCCTAAGGGGAGGATCGAACACCGGGGAGCTGTTTTTT. The gene calls are TRBV11-2 and TRBJ2-2; maybe TRBD2 (6 bases). CDR3 length: 16 amino acids. Trimming cost V 5 bases and J 0 bases, with 13 bases left between them. CDR1 is SGHAT, CDR2 FQNNGV, per germline.